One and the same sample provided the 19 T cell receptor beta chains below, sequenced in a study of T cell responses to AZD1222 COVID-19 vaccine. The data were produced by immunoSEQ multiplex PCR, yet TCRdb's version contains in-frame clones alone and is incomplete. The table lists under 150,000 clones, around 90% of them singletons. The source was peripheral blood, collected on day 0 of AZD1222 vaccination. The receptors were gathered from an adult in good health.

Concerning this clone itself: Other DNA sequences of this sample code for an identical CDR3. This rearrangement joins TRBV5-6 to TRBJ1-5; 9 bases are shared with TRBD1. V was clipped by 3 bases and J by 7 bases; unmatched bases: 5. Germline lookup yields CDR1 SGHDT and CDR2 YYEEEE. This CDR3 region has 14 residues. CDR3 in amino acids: CASSWGQGGQPQHF. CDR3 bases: TGTGCCAGCAGCTGGGGACAGGGAGGACAGCCCCAGCATTTT.

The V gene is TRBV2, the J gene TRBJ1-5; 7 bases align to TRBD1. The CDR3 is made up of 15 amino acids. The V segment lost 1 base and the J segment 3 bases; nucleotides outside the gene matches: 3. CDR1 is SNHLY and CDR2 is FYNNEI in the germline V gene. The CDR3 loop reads CASSEEGAHNQPQHF. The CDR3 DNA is TGTGCCAGCAGTGAAGAGGGGGCACACAATCAGCCCCAGCATTTT.

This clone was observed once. The CDR3 bases are TGTGCCAGCAGCCCCACCGGACAGGGCTCTTACGAGCAGTACTTC. Its protein product is CASSPTGQGSYEQYF. The rearrangement joins TRBV7-9 to TRBJ2-7, with TRBD1 matching over 8 bases. Germline assignment: CDR1 SEHNR and CDR2 FQNEAQ (reference sequence). The ends lost 5 bases at V and 4 bases at J; junction bases unmatched: 10. The CDR3 has 15 amino acids.

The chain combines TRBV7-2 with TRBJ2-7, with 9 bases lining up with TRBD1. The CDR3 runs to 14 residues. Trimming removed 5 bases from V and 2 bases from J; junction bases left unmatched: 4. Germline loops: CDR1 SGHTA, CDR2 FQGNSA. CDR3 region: CASSPGDRAYEQYF. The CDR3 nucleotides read TGTGCCAGCAGCCCGGGGGACAGGGCCTACGAGCAGTACTTC.

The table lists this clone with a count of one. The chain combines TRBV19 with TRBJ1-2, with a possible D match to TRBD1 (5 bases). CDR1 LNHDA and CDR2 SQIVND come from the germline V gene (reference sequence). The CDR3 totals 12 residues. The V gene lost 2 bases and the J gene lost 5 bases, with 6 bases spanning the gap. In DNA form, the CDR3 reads TGTGCCAGTAGTATACAGGGATATGGCTACACCTTC. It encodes CASSIQGYGYTF. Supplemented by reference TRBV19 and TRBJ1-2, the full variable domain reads DGGITQSPKYLFRKEGQNVTLSCEQNLNHDAMYWYRQDPGQGLRLIYYSQIVNDFQKGDIAEGYSVSREKKESFPLTVTSAQKNPTAFYLCASSIQGYGYTFGSGTRLTVV.

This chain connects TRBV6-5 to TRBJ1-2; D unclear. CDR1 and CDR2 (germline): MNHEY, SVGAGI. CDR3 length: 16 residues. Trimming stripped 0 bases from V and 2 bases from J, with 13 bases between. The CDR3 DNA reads TGTGCCAGCAGTTACTCCGTAGTGCAGATAAACTATGGCTACACCTTC. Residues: CASSYSVVQINYGYTF.

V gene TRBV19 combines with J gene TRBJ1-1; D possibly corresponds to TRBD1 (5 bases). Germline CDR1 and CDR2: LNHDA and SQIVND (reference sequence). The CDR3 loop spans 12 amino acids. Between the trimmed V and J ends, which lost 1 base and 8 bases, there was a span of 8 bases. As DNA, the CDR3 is TGTGCCAGTAGTATAGGGCAGGGCGAAGCTTTCTTT. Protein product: CASSIGQGEAFF.

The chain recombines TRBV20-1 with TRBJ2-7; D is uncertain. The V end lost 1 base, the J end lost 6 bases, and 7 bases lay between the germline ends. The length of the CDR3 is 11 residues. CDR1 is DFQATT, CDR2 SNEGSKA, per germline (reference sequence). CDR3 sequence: CSARVNAEQYF. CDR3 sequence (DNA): TGCAGTGCTAGAGTTAATGCCGAGCAGTACTTC.

This chain's CDR3 is CASSARTGLRNQPQHF. The CDR3 DNA sequence: TGTGCCAGCAGTGCCCGGACAGGGTTGCGCAATCAGCCCCAGCATTTT. This chain uses TRBV6-1 with TRBJ1-5, with TRBD1 identical over 8 bases. The ends lost 4 bases at V and 2 bases at J; junction bases unmatched: 7. The germline V gene encodes CDR1 MNHNS and CDR2 SASEGT. This CDR3 has 16 residues.

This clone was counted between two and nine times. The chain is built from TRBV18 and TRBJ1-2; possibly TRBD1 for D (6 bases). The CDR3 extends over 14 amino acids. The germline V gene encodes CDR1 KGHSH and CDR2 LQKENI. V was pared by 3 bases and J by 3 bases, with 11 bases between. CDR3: CASSPGDTDYGYTF. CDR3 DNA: TGTGCCAGCTCACCGGGGGACACGGACTATGGCTACACCTTC.

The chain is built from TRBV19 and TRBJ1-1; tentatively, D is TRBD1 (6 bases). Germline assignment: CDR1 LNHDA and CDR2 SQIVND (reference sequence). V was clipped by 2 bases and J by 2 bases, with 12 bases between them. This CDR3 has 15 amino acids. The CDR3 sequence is CASSISGTHNTEAFF. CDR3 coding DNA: TGTGCCAGTAGTATATCCGGGACACATAACACTGAAGCTTTCTTT.

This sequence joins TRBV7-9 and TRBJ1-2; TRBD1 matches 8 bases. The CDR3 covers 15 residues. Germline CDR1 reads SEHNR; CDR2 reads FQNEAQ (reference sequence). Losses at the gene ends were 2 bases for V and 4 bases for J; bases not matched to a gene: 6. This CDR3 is CASSLYDGQGYGYTF. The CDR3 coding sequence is TGTGCCAGCAGCTTATACGACGGACAGGGCTATGGCTACACCTTC.

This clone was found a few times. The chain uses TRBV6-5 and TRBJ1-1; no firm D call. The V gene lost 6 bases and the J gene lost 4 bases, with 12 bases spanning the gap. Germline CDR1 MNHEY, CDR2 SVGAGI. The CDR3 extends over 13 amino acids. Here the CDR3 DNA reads TGTGCCAGCAGAAGGCAAAGTATCACTGAAGCTTTCTTT. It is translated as CASRRQSITEAFF.

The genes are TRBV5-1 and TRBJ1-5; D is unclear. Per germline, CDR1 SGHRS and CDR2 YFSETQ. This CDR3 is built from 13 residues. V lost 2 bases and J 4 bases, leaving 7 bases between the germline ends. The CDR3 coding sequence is TGCGCCAGCAGCTTAGAATTTAATCAGCCCCAGCATTTT. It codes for CASSLEFNQPQHF.

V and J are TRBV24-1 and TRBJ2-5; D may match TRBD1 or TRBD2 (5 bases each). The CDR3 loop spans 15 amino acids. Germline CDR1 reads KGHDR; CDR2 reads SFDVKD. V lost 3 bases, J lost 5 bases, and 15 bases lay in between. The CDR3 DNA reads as TGTGCCACCAGTGATCCGGGACCCCGCGAGGAGACCCAGTACTTC. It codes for CATSDPGPREETQYF.

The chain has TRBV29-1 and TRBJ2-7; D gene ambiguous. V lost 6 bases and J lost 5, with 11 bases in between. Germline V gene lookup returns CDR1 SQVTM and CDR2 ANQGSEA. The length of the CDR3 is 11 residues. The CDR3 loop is CSVLVNHEQYF. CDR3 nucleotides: TGCAGCGTCCTAGTGAACCACGAGCAGTACTTC.

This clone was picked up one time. The CDR3 sequence is CASSAGLEASNNEKLFF. In DNA, the CDR3 is TGTGCCAGCAGTGCCGGCCTCGAAGCTTCCAATAATGAAAAACTGTTTTTT. The chain couples TRBV2 to TRBJ1-4; D ambiguous. CDR3 length: 17 amino acids. Germline V lookup: CDR1 SNHLY, CDR2 FYNNEI. V lost 4 bases, J lost 4 bases, and 19 bases lay in between.

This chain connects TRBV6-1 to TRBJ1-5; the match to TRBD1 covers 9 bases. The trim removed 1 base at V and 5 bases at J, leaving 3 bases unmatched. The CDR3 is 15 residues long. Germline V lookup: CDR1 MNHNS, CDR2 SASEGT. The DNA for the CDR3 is TGTGCCAGCAGTGAAGGTGGACAGGGGTATCAGCCCCAGCATTTT. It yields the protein CASSEGGQGYQPQHF.

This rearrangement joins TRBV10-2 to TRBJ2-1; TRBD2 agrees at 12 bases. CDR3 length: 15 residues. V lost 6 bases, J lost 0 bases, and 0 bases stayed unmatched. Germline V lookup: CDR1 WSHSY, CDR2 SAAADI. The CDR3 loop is CASRTSGSSYNEQFF. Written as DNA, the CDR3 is TGCGCCAGCAGGACTAGCGGGAGCTCCTACAATGAGCAGTTCTTC.